The subject of this entry is one TCR beta chain. This record belongs to a study of blood T cell repertoires in COVID-19. Original handling: Amplification of reference gene primers provided the estimated nucleated cell counts. Only in-frame clones appear in the TCRdb table, and some are missing; sequencing was by immunoSEQ multiplex PCR. That table gives V, J and clone size, and the DNA gave D and trimming. The table shows 160,000 or so clones, with nearly 80% occurring only once. J gave up 4 bases and V 7 bases, and 16 bases lay outside the gene matches. This CDR3 region has 17 residues. Per the germline V gene, CDR1 is LNHDA and CDR2 is SQIVND (reference sequence).

The receptor's source is an elderly woman with acute or convalescent COVID-19. The V call is TRBV19, the J call TRBJ1-5; 7 positions agree with TRBD1. The source material was peripheral blood. CDR3 nucleotide sequence: TGTGCCAGTAACCAAGGCGCGGGACAGCTCTCTAATCAGCCCCAGCATTTT. It specifies CASNQGAGQLSNQPQHF. Filled out from reference TRBV19 and TRBJ1-5, the complete variable domain reads DGGITQSPKYLFRKEGQNVTLSCEQNLNHDAMYWYRQDPGQGLRLIYYSQIVNDFQKGDIAEGYSVSREKKESFPLTVTSAQKNPTAFYLCASNQGAGQLSNQPQHFGDGTRLSIL.